This TCR beta chain emerged from a study of cytomegalovirus exposure and HLA in healthy donors. This clone appeared a single time. The antigen is not known. Points from the study as a whole: One cluster of highly shared sequence variants probably arose as a sequencing artifact. Later analysis associated a missense DCLRE1C variant with TCR beta V- and J-gene trimming. Researchers reported that a few CMV-associated chains were confirmed in vitro as CMV antigen-specific.

This CDR3 is built from 18 residues. CDR1 is SEHNR and CDR2 is FQNEAQ in the germline V gene (reference sequence). V was pared by 5 bases and J by 3 bases, with 9 bases of the junction left unmatched. Both 60 Vbeta primers and 13 Jbeta primers went into the PCR. Assay used: immunoSEQ multiplex PCR; TCRdb lists only in-frame clones, some missing. In the table there are around 130,000 clones, about 78% of which are singletons. The material sequenced was PBMCs. This rearrangement joins TRBV7-9 to TRBJ2-6; TRBD1 matches 11 bases. The receptor was isolated from a human donor in good health. The CDR3 loop is CASSLVGQGVGGANVLTF. The CDR3 nucleotides read TGTGCCAGCAGCCTCGTGGGACAGGGGGTAGGTGGGGCCAACGTCCTGACTTTC.